The T cell receptor (beta chain) under discussion was sequenced for a study of T-cell reconstitution after alpha-beta-depleted transplantation in children (TCRdb year 2016). Study-wide context: Using TCR repertoire profiling, the study followed T-cell immune reconstitution in a quantitative way in children after TCRalphabeta/CD19-depleted allogeneic hematopoietic cell transplantation. The full study reports these points: Apparently early alphabetaT-cell count recovery about two months after transplant reportedly relied on only several hundred rapidly expanded clones derived from non-depleted graft cells. The high TCRbeta diversity at day 60 in some patients was ascribed to recipient T cells and intrathymic progenitors that had survived conditioning. The frequencies of hyperexpanded clones fell over the following months, and after one year, T-cell counts and TCRbeta diversity were mostly attributed to newly produced T cells.

This clonotype was counted between two and nine times. The antigen it recognizes is unknown. No base qualities exist here, and no much larger clone lies one base off it. The sample's treatment or condition label is to be understood as: allogeneic hematopoietic cell transplantation with graft depleted of TCRalphabeta T cells and CD19 B cells. TCRalphabeta/CD19-depleted allogeneic hematopoietic cell grafts were given to the transplant recipients, all of whom were children. The CDR3, from cysteine to phenylalanine, totals 15 residues. Only the CDR3 region is kept as DNA, spanning 45 bases read in frame from base 1. The germline V gene provides CDR1 LGHNA and CDR2 YSLEER. Trimmed from V: 0 bases; trimmed from J: 7 bases; junction bases lacking a gene match: 8. Libraries were built with PCR. Reads for this sample came from an Illumina HiSeq 2500. To normalize quantification of the TCRbeta repertoire, the TCR libraries were built with molecular barcoding that relied on unique molecular identifiers. The raw public data were reprocessed by TCRdb itself: fastp quality trimming at Q25, MiXCR clonotype calling, in-frame beta chains only. Merged by CDR3 protein, the rows form single entries marked with the most common genes and DNA. The sample includes a few hundred thousand distinct CDR3 sequences, with roughly 13% observed a single time. In total, the top ten clones hold over 2% of the sample.

The chain employs TRBV4-3 and TRBJ2-7; 8 middle bases align to TRBD2. The material sequenced was PBMCs, mostly from graft donor cells, taken 360 days after TCRalphabeta/CD19-depleted stem cell transplant. This sequence was found in a male patient between 10 and 17 years old who had a stem cell transplant for acute myeloid leukemia, so the T cells may come from the graft donor. The CDR3 in this case is CASSQEVGLAREQYF. The nucleotide sequence reads as follows: TGCGCCAGCAGCCAAGAAGTCGGACTAGCCCGGGAGCAGTACTTC.